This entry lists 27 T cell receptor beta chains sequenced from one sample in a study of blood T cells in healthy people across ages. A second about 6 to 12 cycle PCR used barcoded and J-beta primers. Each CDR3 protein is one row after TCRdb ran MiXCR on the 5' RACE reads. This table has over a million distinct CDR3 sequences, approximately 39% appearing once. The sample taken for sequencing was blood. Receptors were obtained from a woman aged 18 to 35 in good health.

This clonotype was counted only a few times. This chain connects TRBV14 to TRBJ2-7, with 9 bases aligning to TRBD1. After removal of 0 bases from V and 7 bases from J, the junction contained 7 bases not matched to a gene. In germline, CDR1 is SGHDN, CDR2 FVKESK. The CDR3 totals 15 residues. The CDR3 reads CASSQEGTGRSEQYF. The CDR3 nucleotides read TGTGCCAGCAGCCAAGAGGGGACAGGGAGGAGTGAGCAGTACTTC.

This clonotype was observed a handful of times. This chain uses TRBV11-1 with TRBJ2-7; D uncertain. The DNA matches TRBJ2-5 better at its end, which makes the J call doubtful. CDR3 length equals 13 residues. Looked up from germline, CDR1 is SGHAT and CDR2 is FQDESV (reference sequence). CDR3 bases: TGTGCCAGCAGATTTAACCTAGTCGAGACCCAGTACTTC. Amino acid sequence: CASRFNLVETQYF.

The DNA of the CDR3 is TGTGCCAGCAGTTTAATCCCCAGGGGGCAGCCCCAGCATTTT. Protein sequence: CASSLIPRGQPQHF. The chain joins TRBV12-3 or TRBV12-4 to TRBJ1-5; 7 nucleotides match TRBD1. This CDR3 contains 14 residues. J gave up 7 bases and V 2 bases, and 5 bases lay outside the gene matches.

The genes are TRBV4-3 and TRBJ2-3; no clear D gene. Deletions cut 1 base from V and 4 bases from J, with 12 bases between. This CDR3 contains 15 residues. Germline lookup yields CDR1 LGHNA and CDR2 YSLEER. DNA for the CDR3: TGCGCCAGCAGCCAAGCCGGCGTTATGGCAGATACGCAGTATTTT. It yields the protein CASSQAGVMADTQYF.

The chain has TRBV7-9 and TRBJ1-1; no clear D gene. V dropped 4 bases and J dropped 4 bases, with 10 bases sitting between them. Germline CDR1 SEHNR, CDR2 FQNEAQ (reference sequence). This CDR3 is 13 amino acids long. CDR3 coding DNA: TGTGCCAGCAGCTGGTACAGAGGCACTGAAGCTTTCTTT. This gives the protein CASSWYRGTEAFF.

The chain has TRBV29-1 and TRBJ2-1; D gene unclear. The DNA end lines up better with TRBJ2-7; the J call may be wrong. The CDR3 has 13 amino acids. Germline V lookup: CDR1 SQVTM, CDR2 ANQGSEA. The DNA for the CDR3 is TGCAGCGTTGAGTTTCCAGTCGGCAATGAGCAGTACTTC. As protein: CSVEFPVGNEQYF.

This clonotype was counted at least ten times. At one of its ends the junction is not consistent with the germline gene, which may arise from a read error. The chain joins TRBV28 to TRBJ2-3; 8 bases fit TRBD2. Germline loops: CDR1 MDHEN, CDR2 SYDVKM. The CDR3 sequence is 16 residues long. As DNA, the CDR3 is TGTGCCAGCAGTGCCCTACTAGCGGAGCCCACATATACGCAGTATTTT. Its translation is CASSALLAEPTYTQYF.

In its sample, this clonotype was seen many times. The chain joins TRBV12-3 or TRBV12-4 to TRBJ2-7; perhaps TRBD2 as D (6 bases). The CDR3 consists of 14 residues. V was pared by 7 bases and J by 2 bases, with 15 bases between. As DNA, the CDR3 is TGTGCCAGCACCGGAGGGAGACGGACCTACGAGCAGTACTTC. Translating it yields CASTGGRRTYEQYF.

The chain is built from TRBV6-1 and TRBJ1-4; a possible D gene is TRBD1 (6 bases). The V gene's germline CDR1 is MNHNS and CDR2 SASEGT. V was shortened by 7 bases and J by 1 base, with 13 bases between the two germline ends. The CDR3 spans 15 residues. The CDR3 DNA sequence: TGTGCCAGCACTTGGAGGGGGGGAACTAATGAAAAACTGTTTTTT. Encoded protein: CASTWRGGTNEKLFF.

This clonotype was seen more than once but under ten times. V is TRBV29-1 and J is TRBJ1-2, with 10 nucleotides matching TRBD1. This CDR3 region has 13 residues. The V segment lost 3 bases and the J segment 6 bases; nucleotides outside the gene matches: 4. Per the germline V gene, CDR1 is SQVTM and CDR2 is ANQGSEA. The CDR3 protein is CSVERGQGHGYTF. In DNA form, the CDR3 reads TGCAGCGTTGAGAGGGGACAGGGGCATGGCTACACCTTC.

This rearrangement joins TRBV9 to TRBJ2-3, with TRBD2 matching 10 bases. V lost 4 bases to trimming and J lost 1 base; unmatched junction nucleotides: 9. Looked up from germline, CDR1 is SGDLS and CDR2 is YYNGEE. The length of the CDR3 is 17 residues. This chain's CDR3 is CASSPQGLAYRTDTQYF. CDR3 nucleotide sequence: TGTGCCAGCAGCCCTCAGGGACTAGCGTACCGCACAGATACGCAGTATTTT.

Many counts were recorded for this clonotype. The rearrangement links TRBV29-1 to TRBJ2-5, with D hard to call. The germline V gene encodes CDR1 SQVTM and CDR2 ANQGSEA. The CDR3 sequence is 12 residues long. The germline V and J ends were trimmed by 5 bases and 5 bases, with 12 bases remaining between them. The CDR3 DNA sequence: TGCAGCGTTTTGGGGTCTACGGAGACCCAGTACTTC. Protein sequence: CSVLGSTETQYF.

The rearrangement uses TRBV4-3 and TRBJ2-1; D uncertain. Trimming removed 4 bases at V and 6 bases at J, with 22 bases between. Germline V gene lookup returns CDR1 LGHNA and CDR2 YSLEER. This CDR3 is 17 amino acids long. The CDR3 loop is CASSLYRKEGRFNEQFF. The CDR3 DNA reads TGCGCCAGCAGCCTCTATCGCAAGGAAGGGCGGTTCAATGAGCAGTTCTTC.

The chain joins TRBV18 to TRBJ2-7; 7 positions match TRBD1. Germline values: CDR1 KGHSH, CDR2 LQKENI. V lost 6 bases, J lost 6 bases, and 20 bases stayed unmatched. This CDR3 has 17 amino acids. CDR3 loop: CASSRNTPTGYEREQYF. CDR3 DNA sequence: TGTGCCAGCTCCCGAAATACTCCGACAGGGTATGAACGCGAGCAGTACTTC. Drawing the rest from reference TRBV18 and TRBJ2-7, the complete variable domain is NAGVMQNPRHLVRRRGQEARLRCSPMKGHSHVYWYRQLPEEGLKFMVYLQKENIIDESGMPKERFSAEFPKEGPSILRIQQVVRGDSAAYFCASSRNTPTGYEREQYFGPGTRLTVT.

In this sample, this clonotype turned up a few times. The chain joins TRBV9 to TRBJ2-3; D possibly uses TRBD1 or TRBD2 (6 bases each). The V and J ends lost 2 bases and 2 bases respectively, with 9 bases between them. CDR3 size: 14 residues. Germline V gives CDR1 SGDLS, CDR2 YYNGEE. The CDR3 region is CASSVRDTTDTQYF. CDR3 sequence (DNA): TGTGCCAGCAGCGTGCGGGACACCACAGATACGCAGTATTTT.

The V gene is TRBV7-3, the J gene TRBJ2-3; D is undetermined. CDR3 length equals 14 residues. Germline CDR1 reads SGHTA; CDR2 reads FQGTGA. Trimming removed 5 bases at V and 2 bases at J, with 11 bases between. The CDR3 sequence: CASSPTTYTDTQYF. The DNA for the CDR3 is TGTGCCAGCAGCCCAACTACGTACACAGATACGCAGTATTTT. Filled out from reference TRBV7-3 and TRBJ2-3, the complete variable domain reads GAGVSQTPSNKVTEKGKYVELRCDPISGHTALYWYRQSLGQGPEFLIYFQGTGAADDSGLPNDRFFAVRPEGSVSTLKIQRTERGDSAVYLCASSPTTYTDTQYFGPGTRLTVL.

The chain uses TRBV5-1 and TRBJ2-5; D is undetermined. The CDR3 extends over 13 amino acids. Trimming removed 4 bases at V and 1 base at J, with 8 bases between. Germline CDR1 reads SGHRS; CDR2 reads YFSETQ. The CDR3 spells CASSPTPQETQYF. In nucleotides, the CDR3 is TGCGCCAGCAGCCCGACCCCCCAAGAGACCCAGTACTTC.

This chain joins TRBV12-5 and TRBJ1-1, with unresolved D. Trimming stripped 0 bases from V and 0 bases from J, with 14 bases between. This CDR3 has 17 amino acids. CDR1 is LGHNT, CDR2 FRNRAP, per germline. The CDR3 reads CASGLVMGRGMNTEAFF. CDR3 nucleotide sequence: TGTGCTAGTGGTTTGGTAATGGGGAGAGGGATGAACACTGAAGCTTTCTTT.

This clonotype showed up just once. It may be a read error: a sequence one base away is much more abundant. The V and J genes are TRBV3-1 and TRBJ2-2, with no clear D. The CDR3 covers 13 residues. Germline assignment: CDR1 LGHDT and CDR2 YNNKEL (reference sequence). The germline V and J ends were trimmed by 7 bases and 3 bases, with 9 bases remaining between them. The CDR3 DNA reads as TGTGCCAGCACGAGAGAACACACCGGGGAGCTGTTTTTT. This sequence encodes CASTREHTGELFF.

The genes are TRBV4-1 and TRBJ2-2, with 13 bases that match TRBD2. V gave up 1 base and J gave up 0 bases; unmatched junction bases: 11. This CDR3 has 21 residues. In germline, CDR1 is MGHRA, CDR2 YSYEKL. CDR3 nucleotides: TGCGCCAGCAGCCAAGTAATCCGGGGACTAGCGGGAATAACGAACACCGGGGAGCTGTTTTTT. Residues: CASSQVIRGLAGITNTGELFF.

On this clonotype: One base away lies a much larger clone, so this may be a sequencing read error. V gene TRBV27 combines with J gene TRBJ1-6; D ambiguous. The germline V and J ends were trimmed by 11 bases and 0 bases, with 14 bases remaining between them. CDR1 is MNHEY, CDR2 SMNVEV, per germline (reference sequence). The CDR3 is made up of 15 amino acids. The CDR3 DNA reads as TGTGCCGCCCAAGCAACGAGCTCCTATAATTCACCCCTCCACTTT. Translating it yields CAAQATSSYNSPLHF.

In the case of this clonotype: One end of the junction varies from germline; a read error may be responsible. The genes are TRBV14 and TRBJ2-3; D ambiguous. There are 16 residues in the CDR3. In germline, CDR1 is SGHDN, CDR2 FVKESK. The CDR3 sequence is CVSSQRPLFNTDTQYF. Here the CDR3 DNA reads TGTGTCAGCAGCCAAAGACCCCTCTTCAACACAGATACGCAGTATTTT. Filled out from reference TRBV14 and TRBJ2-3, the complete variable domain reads EAGVTQFPSHSVIEKGQTVTLRCDPISGHDNLYWYRRVMGKEIKFLLHFVKESKQDESGMPNNRFLAERTGGTYSTLKVQPAELEDSGVYFCVSSQRPLFNTDTQYFGPGTRLTVL.

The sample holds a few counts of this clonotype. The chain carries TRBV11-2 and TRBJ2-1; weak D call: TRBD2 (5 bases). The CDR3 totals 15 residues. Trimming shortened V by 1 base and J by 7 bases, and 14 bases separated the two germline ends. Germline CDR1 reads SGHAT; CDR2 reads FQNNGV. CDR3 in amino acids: CASSLGGPGGNEQFF. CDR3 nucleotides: TGTGCCAGCAGCTTAGGAGGGCCGGGTGGGAATGAGCAGTTCTTC.

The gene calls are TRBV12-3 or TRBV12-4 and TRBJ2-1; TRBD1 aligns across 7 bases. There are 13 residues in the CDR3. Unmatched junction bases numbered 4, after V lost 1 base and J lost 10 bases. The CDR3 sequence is CASSLEQGKEQFF. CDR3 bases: TGTGCCAGCAGTTTAGAACAGGGGAAGGAGCAGTTCTTC.

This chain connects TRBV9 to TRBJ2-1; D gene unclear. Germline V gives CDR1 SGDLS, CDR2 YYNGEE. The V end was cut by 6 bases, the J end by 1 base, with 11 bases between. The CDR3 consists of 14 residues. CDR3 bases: TGTGCCAGCAACCCGCTGACTTCCTACAATGAGCAGTTCTTC. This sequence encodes CASNPLTSYNEQFF.

The CDR3 reads CASSWVEGTEAFF. As DNA, the CDR3 is TGCGCCAGCAGCTGGGTCGAGGGCACTGAAGCTTTCTTT. The V call is TRBV5-1, the J call TRBJ1-1, with D unclear. CDR3 length: 13 residues. CDR1 and CDR2 (germline): SGHRS, YFSETQ. Trimming took off 3 bases at V and 4 bases at J, with 10 bases between the two ends.

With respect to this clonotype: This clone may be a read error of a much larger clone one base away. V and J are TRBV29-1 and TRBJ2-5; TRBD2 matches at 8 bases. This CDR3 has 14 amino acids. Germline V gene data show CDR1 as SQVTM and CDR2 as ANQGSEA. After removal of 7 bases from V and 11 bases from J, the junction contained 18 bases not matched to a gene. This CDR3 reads CSGGASGSGNEQYF. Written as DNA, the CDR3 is TGCAGCGGCGGGGCTAGCGGGTCTGGTAATGAGCAGTACTTC.